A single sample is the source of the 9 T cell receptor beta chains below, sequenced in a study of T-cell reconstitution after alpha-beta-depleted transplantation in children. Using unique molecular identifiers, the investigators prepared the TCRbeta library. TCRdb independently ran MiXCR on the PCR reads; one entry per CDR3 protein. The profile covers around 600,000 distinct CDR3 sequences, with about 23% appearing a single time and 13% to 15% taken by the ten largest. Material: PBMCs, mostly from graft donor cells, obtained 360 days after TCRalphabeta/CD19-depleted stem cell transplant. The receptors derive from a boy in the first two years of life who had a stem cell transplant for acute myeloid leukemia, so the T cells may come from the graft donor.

The CDR3 coding sequence is TGCAGTGCTAGAGTTCCCGAGAAAACCCAGCATTTT. Protein: CSARVPEKTQHF. The chain couples TRBV20-1 to TRBJ1-5; D call uncertain. CDR3 length: 12 amino acids. Trimming cost V 1 base and J 11 bases, with 12 bases left between them. Germline lookup yields CDR1 DFQATT and CDR2 SNEGSKA (reference sequence).

CDR3 protein: CSARPRGNTGELFF. Here the CDR3 DNA reads TGCAGTGCTAGACCCCGGGGGAACACCGGGGAGCTGTTTTTT. The rearrangement links TRBV20-1 to TRBJ2-2; perhaps TRBD2 as D (5 bases). Trimming left V 2 bases short and J 1 base short, with 8 bases between. The CDR3 has 14 amino acids. The germline CDR1 and CDR2 sequences are DFQATT and SNEGSKA (reference sequence).

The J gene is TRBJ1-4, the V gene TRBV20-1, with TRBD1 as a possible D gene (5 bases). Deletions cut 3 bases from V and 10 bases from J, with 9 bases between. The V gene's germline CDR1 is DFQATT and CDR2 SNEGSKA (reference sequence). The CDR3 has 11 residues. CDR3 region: CSASSGGKLFF. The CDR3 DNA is TGCAGTGCTAGCTCCGGGGGAAAACTGTTTTTT.

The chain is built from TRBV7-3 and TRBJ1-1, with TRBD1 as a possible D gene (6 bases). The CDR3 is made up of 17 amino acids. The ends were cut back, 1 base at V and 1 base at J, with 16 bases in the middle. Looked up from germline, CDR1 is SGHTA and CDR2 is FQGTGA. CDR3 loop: CASSLIRQAHTNTEAFF. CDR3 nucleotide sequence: TGTGCCAGCAGCTTAATTAGACAGGCTCATACGAACACTGAAGCTTTCTTT.

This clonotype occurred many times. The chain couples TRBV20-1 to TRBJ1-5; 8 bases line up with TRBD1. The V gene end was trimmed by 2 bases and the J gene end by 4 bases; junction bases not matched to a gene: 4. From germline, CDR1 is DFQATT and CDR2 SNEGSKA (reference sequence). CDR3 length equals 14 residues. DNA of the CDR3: TGCAGTGCTAGAACAGACAGGGGAAATCAGCCCCAGCATTTT. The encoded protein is CSARTDRGNQPQHF.

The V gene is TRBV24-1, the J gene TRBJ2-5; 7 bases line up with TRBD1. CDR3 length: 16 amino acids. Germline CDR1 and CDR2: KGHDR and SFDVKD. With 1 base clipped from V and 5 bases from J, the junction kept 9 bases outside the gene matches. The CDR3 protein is CATSDFGSGGGETQYF. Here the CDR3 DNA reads TGTGCCACCAGTGATTTTGGATCAGGGGGTGGGGAGACCCAGTACTTC.

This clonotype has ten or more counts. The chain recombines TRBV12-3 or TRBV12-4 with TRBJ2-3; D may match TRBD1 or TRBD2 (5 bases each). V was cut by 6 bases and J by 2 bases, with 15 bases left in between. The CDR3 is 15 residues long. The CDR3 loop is CASSRGGLFTDTQYF. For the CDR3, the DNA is TGTGCCAGCAGCCGGGGCGGGTTGTTCACAGATACGCAGTATTTT.

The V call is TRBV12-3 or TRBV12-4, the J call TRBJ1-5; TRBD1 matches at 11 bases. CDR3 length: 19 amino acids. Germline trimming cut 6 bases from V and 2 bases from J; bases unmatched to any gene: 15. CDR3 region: CASSPLGLPGQGGNQPQHF. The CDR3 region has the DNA TGTGCCAGCAGCCCCTTGGGTCTTCCGGGACAGGGGGGCAATCAGCCCCAGCATTTT.

The CDR3 sequence is CSARKGLASGELFF. The DNA of the CDR3 is TGCAGTGCTAGGAAAGGACTAGCGTCCGGGGAGCTGTTTTTT. The V gene is TRBV20-1, the J gene TRBJ2-2; 9 bases align to TRBD2. The germline V gene has CDR1 DFQATT and CDR2 SNEGSKA (reference sequence). The CDR3 is 14 residues long. J gave up 6 bases and V 3 bases, and 5 bases lay outside the gene matches.